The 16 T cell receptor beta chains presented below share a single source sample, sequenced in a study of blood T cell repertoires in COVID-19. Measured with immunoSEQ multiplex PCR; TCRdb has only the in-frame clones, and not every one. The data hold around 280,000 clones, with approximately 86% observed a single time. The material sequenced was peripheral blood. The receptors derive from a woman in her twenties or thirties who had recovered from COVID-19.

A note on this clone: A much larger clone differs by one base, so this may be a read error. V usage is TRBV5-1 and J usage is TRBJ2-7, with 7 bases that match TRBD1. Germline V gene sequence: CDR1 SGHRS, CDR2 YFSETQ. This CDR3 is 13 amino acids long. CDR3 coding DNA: TGCGCCAGCAACTTGACAGGGAAGGGAGAGCAGTACTTC. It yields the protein CASNLTGKGEQYF.

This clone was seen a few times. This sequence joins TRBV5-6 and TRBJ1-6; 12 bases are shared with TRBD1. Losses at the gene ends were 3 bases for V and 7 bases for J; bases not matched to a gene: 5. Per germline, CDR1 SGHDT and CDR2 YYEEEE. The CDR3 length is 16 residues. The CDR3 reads CASSSGTGGTNSPLHF. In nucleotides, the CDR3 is TGTGCCAGCAGCTCGGGGACAGGGGGCACGAATTCACCCCTCCACTTT.

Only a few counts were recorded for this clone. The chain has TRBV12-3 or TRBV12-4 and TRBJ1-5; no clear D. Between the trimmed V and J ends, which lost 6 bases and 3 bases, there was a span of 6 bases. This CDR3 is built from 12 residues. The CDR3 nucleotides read TGTGCCAGCAGCAGACACAATCAGCCCCAGCATTTT. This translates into CASSRHNQPQHF.

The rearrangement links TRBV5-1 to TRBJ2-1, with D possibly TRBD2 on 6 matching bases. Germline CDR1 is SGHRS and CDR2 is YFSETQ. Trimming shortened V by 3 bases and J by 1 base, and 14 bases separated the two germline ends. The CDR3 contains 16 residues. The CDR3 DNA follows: TGCGCCAGCAGCTGGACCCCCGGGGGTTCCTACAATGAGCAGTTCTTC. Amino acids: CASSWTPGGSYNEQFF.

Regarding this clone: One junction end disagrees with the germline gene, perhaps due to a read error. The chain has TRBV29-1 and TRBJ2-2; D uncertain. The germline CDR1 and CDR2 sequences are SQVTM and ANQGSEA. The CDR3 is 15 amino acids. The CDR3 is CSAESRSRSTGELFF. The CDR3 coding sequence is TGCAGCGCTGAATCTCGCTCTAGATCCACCGGGGAGCTGTTTTTT.

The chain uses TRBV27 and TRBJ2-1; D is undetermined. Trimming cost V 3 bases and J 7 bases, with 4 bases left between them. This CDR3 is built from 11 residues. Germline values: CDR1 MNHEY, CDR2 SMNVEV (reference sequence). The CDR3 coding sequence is TGTGCCAGCAGTTTCGCGAATGAGCAGTTCTTC. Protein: CASSFANEQFF.

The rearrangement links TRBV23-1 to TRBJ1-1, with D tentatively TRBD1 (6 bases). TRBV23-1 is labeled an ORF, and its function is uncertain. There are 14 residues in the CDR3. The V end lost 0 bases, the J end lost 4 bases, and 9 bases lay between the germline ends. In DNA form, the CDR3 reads TGCGCCAGCAGTCAATCGACAGGACCCACTGAAGCTTTCTTT. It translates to CASSQSTGPTEAFF.

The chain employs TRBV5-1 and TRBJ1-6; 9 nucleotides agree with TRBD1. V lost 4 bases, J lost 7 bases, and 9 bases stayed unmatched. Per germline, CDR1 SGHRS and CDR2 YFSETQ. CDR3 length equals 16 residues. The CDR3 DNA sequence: TGCGCCAGCAGCAATATCGGGACAGGGCGAAATTCACCCCTCCACTTT. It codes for CASSNIGTGRNSPLHF. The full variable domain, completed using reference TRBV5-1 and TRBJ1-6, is KAGVTQTPRYLIKTRGQQVTLSCSPISGHRSVSWYQQTPGQGLQFLFEYFSETQRNKGNFPGRFSGRQFSNSRSEMNVSTLELGDSALYLCASSNIGTGRNSPLHFGNGTRLTVT.

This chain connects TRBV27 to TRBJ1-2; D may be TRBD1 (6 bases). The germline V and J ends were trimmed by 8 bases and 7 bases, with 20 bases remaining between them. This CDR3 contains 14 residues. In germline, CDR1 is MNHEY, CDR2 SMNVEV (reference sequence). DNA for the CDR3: TGTGCCAGCGTTAGGCTGGGGACACCGGGTGGCTACACCTTC. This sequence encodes CASVRLGTPGGYTF.

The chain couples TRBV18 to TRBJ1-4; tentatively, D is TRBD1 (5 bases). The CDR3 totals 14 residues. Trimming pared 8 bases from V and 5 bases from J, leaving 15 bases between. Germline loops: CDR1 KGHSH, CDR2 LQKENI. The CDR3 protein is CASGPGTLNEKLFF. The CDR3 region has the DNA TGTGCCAGCGGCCCTGGGACTTTGAATGAAAAACTGTTTTTT.

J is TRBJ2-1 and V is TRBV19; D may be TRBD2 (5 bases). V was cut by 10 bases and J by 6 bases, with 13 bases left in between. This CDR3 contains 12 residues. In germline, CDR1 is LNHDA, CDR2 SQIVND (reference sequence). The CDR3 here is CATTGMGNEQFF. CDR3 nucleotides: TGTGCCACAACGGGAATGGGCAATGAGCAGTTCTTC.

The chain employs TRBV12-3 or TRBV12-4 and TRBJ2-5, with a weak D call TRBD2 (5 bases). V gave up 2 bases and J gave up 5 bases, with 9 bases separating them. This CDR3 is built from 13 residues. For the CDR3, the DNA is TGTGCCAGCAGTTTACCTGGGAGCGAGACCCAGTACTTC. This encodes CASSLPGSETQYF.

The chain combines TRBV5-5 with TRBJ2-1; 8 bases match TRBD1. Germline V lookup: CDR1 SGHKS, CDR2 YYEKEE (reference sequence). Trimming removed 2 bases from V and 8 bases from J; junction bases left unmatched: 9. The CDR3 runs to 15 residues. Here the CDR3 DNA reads TGTGCCAGCAGCTTATGGGCGGACAGGGTCTATGAGCAGTTCTTC. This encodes CASSLWADRVYEQFF.

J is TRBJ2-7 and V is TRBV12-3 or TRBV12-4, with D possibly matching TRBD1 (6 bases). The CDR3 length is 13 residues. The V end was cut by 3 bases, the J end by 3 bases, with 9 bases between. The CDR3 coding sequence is TGTGCCAGCAGTTTTACAGGGAGCTACGAGCAGTACTTC. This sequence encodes CASSFTGSYEQYF.

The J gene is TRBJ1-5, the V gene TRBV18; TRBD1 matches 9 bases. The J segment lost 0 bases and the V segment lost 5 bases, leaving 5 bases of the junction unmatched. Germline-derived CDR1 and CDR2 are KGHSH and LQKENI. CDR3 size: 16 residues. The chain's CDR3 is CASSGTGRNSNQPQHF. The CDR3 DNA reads TGTGCCAGCTCAGGGACAGGGCGGAATAGCAATCAGCCCCAGCATTTT.

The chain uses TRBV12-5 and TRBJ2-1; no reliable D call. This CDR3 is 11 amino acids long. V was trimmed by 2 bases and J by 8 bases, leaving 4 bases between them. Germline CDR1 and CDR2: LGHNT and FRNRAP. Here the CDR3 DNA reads TGTGCTAGTGGTTTGAGAGATGAGCAGTTCTTC. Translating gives CASGLRDEQFF.